This TCR beta chain is drawn from a study of control samples from healthy donors and cancer patients. TCRdb's copy holds only in-frame clones and misses some; the assay was immunoSEQ multiplex PCR. The sample includes 400,000 to 450,000 clones, roughly 90% seen only once; the top ten take around 6.4%. The CDR3 extends over 15 amino acids. V was trimmed by 5 bases and J by 1 base, leaving 16 bases between them. The V gene's germline CDR1 is SGHRS and CDR2 YFSETQ. The TCR comes from a man aged 35 to 55 with head and neck cancer. This rearrangement joins TRBV5-1 to TRBJ2-7; D gene unclear. Sequencing was performed on PBMCs. The CDR3 spells CASSSPRRSSYEQYF. CDR3 bases: TGCGCCAGCAGTTCACCGAGGAGATCGTCCTACGAGCAGTACTTC.